Here is one T cell receptor (beta chain) with its context. Its specificity is unknown. This sample stems from a study of cytomegalovirus exposure and HLA in healthy donors. General study results and limits: Cytomegalovirus-associated TCR beta chains were listed, numbering some 180. Reports credit the classifier with highly specific, highly sensitive diagnosis of cytomegalovirus status. A few chains tied to CMV proved CMV antigen-specific in vitro. Despite most TCR sequences being rare, some public TCRs occurred in many donors.

Profiling relied on immunoSEQ multiplex PCR, and the TCRdb table lists in-frame clones only, not all of them. The sample lists 260,000 or so clones; approximately 90% were seen once. This sequence originates from a young man in good health and CMV-seronegative. Sequencing was carried out using PBMCs.

The DNA of the CDR3 is TGTGCCAGCAGTGTCGGACAGGGGGCAAAATATGGCTACACCTTC. Translated, it gives CASSVGQGAKYGYTF. The genes are TRBV28 and TRBJ1-2; 11 nucleotides agree with TRBD1. Germline V CDR1 and CDR2: MDHEN, SYDVKM. The CDR3 runs to 15 residues. Trimming took 5 bases from V and 5 from J; bases not matched to a gene: 7.